This TCR beta chain came from a study of T-cell memory formation after mild COVID-19 (dated by TCRdb to 2020 to 2022). Regarding the complete study: TCR sequence clusters from the two donors were found to be largely donor specific. Longitudinal TCRalpha and TCRbeta repertoire sequencing tracked T-cell clones expanding and contracting after mild COVID-19 in a couple of donors. Two young, previously healthy adult volunteers made up the cohort, one male and one female. Paper-wide results and their limitations: The study covered only two mild cases, and larger cohorts including severe cases with pre-infection samples were considered necessary. The second-wave clones that peaked on day 37 were not confirmed to be SARS-CoV-2 specific. The detection of some responding clones in pre-infection memory suggests that pre-existing cross-reactive memory T cells joined the SARS-CoV-2 response. Clones that contracted from day 15 to 85 showed balanced CD4/CD8 phenotypes, whereas a second wave of clones that expanded from day 15 to 37 leaned towards CD4+. Contracting CD4+ clones were found mainly in CM and EM memory subsets, while CD8+ clones were enriched in EMRA.

Ficoll-Paque density gradient centrifugation was used to isolate PBMCs. The germline V gene sets CDR1 to KGHSH and CDR2 to LQKENI. V trim: 8 bases; J trim: 2 bases; unmatched bases: 10. Reading from cysteine to phenylalanine, the CDR3 counts 15 amino acids. Only CDR3 DNA remains: 45 bases, in frame from the first base. This clonotype was seen a few times. Its antigen is currently not known. The input lacks base qualities; no much larger clone sits a single base away. The instrument given in TCRdb is Illumina NovaSeq 6000. TCRalpha and TCRbeta cDNA libraries were built by 5'RACE with constant-segment primers, adding sample barcodes and unique molecular identifiers. Trizol reagent was used to extract RNA from every sample. Libraries were amplified in two PCR steps, with a second sample barcode and Illumina TruSeq adapters added in the second step. The libraries were sequenced on an Illumina NovaSeq using 2 x 150 bp paired-end reads. For the original study's pipeline: The reads were demultiplexed and collapsed into UMI-guided consensus sequences using migec v1.2.7. Using mixcr v2.1.11, UMI consensuses were aligned to TRA and TRB V and J templates and then assembled into clonotypes. Clonotypes were classified as expanded or contracted when called significant by both edgeR and NoisET, with noise models trained on biological replicates. For edgeR calls, the cutoffs were a false discovery rate-adjusted p below 0.01 and a log2 fold-change threshold of 1. PCA with hierarchical clustering of max-normalized trajectories of the 1000 most abundant clonotypes was used as exploratory dynamics analysis. Separately sequenced CD4+ and CD8+ repertoires were used to assign a CD4 or CD8 phenotype to each responding clone. TCRdb reran the public reads through fastp at Q25 and MiXCR, keeping productive beta chains. Each entry is one CDR3 protein sequence, shown with its most common DNA and genes. These V and J calls derive from TCRdb rather than the authors' analysis. The sample contains about 200,000 distinct CDR3 sequences, about a sixth of them found a single time. In total, the top ten clones hold 2.4% of the sample.

The V and J genes are TRBV18 and TRBJ2-3, with 7 bases matching TRBD2. The sequencing input was PBMCs or a T cell subset sorted from them (not recorded which). The TCR sequence derives from an adult woman who had mild COVID-19 (a few samples of this study predate the infection). The sample titles of this study are shuffled in the database, so cell type and time point are left out; the donor was told from shared clones. The CDR3 protein: CASHFTSDITDTQYF. The nucleotide sequence is given as TGTGCCAGCCACTTTACTAGCGACATCACAGATACGCAGTATTTT. Reference TRBV18 and TRBJ2-3 proteins supply the regions before and after the CDR3; the full variable domain is: NAGVMQNPRHLVRRRGQEARLRCSPMKGHSHVYWYRQLPEEGLKFMVYLQKENIIDESGMPKERFSAEFPKEGPSILRIQQVVRGDSAAYFCASHFTSDITDTQYFGPGTRLTVL.